A single T cell receptor (beta chain) is shown here with its context. Its antigen is unknown. The sample comes from a study of CD8 T cells in ankylosing spondylitis. General study results and limits: There was a TCR beta motif, made of several highly homologous variants, that appeared characteristic of ankylosing spondylitis blood. There was reportedly significant enrichment of clones that were disease-linked in matched ankylosing spondylitis synovial fluid.

A single record per CDR3 protein comes from TCRdb applying MiXCR to the 5' RACE reads. The sample has about 540,000 distinct CDR3 sequences; more than 9.5% are singletons. Trimming took 0 bases from V and 4 from J, leaving 10 bases between them. The CDR3 extends over 14 amino acids. CDR1 is SGHNT, CDR2 YYREEE, per germline (reference sequence). This sequence joins TRBV5-4 and TRBJ1-1, with TRBD1 as a possible D gene (6 bases). The TCR was taken from a male donor with ankylosing spondylitis. The sequenced material came from blood, either unsorted or a sorted T cell fraction (not recorded which). The CDR3 protein is CASSLGGAFTEAFF. CDR3 DNA: TGTGCCAGCAGCTTGGGGGGGGCGTTCACTGAAGCTTTCTTT.